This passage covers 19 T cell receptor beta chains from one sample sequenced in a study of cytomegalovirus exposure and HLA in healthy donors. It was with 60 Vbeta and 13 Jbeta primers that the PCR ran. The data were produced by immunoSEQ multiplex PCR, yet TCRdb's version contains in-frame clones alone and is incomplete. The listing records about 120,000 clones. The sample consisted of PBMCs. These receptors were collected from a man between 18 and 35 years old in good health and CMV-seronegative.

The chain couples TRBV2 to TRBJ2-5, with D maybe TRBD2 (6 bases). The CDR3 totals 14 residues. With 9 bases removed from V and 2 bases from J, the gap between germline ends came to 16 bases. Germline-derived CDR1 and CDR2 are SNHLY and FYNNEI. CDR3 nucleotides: TGTGCCAGTCGTGGTGGGCGGGGACAAGAGACCCAGTACTTC. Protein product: CASRGGRGQETQYF.

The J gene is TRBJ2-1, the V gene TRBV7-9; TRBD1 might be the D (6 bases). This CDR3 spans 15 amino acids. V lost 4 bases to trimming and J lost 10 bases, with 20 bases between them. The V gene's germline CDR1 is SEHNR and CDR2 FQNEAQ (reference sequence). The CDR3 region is CASSSRSGTKVEQFF. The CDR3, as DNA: TGTGCCAGCAGCTCACGTTCGGGGACAAAGGTGGAGCAGTTCTTC. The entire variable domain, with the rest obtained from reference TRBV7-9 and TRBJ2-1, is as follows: DTGVSQNPRHKITKRGQNVTFRCDPISEHNRLYWYRQTLGQGPEFLTYFQNEAQLEKSRLLSDRFSAERPKGSFSTLEIQRTEQGDSAMYLCASSSRSGTKVEQFFGPGTRLTVL.

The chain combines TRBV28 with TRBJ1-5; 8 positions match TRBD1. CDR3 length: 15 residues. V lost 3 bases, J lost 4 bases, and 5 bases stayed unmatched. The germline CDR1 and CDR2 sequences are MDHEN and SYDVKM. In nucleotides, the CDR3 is TGTGCCAGCAGTTTGTATACAGGGGGTAATCAGCCCCAGCATTTT. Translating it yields CASSLYTGGNQPQHF.

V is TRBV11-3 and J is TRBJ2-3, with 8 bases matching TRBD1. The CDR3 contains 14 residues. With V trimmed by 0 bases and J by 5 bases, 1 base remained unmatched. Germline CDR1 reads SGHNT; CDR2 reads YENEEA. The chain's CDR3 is CASSLDRGQDTQYF. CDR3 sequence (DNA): TGTGCCAGCAGCTTAGACAGGGGGCAAGATACGCAGTATTTT.

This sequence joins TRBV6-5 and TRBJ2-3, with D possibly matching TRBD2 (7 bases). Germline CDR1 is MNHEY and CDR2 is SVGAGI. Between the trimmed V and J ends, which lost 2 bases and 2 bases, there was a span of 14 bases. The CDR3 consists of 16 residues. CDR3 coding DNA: TGTGCCAGCAGTTACGAGCGGGCGGGGGCCACAGATACGCAGTATTTT. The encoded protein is CASSYERAGATDTQYF.

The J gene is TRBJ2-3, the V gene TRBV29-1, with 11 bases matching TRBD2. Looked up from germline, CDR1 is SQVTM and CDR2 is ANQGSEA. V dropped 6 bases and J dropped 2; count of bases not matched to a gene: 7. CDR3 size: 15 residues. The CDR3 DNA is TGCAGCGTCCCGGGACTAGCGGACTCCACAGATACGCAGTATTTT. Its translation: CSVPGLADSTDTQYF.

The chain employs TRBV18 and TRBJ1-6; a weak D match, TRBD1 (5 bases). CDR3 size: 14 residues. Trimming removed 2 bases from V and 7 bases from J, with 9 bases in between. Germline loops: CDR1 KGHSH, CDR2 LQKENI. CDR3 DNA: TGTGCCAGCTCACCAGAGACAGCCAATTCACCCCTCCACTTT. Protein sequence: CASSPETANSPLHF.

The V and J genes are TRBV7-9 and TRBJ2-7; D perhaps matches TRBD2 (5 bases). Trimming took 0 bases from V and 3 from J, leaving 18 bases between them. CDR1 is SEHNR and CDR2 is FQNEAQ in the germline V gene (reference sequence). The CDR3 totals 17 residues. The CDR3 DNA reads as TGTGCCAGCAGCTTAGCGGGAGCTAGTCGCCCCCTCTACGAGCAGTACTTC. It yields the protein CASSLAGASRPLYEQYF.

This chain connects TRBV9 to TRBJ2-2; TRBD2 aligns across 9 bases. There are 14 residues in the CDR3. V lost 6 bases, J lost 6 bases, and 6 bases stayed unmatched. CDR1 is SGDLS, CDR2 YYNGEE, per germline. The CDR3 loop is CASKASGTAGELFF. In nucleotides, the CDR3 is TGTGCCAGCAAGGCTAGCGGGACCGCCGGGGAGCTGTTTTTT. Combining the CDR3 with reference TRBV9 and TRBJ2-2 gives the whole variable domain DSGVTQTPKHLITATGQRVTLRCSPRSGDLSVYWYQQSLDQGLQFLIQYYNGEERAKGNILERFSAQQFPDLHSELNLSSLELGDSALYFCASKASGTAGELFFGEGSRLTVL.

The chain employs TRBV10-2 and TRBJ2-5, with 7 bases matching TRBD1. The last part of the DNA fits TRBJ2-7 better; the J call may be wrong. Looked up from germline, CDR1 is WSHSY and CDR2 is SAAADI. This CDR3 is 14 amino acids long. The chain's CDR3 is CASSPRQGGYEQYF. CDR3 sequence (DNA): TGCGCCAGCAGCCCTAGACAGGGCGGGTACGAGCAGTACTTC.

This CDR3 is CASSLEQGETQYF. CDR3 coding DNA: TGTGCCAGCAGCTTAGAACAGGGGGAGACCCAGTACTTC. The V call is TRBV7-2, the J call TRBJ2-5; the match to TRBD1 covers 7 bases. CDR1 and CDR2 from the germline V gene are SGHTA and FQGNSA. The V segment lost 1 base and the J segment 5 bases; nucleotides outside the gene matches: 1. This CDR3 has 13 residues.

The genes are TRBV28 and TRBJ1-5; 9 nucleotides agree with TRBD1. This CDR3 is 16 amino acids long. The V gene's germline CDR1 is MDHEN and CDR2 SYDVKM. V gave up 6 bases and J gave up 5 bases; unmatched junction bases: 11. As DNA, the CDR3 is TGTGCCAGCAGCTCCCACGGCGGGACAGGGTATCAGCCCCAGCATTTT. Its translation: CASSSHGGTGYQPQHF.

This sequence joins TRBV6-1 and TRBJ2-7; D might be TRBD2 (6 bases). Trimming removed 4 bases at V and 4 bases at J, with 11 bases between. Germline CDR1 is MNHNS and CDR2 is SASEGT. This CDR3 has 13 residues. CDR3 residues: CASSAGTSYEQYF. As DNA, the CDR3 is TGTGCCAGCAGTGCGGGGACTTCATACGAGCAGTACTTC.

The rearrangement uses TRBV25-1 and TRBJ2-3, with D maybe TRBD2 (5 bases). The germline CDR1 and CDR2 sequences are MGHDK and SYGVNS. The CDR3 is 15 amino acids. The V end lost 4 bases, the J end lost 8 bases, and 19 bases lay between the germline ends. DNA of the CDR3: TGTGCCAGCAGTGGGCAACTACTCCGAAGCGGTACGCAGTATTTT. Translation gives CASSGQLLRSGTQYF.

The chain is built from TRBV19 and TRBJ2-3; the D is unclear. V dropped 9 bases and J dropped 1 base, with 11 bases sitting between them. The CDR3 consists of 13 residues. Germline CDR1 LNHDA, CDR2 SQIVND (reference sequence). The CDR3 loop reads CASEAGRTDTQYF. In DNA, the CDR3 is TGTGCCAGCGAAGCTGGGCGCACAGATACGCAGTATTTT.

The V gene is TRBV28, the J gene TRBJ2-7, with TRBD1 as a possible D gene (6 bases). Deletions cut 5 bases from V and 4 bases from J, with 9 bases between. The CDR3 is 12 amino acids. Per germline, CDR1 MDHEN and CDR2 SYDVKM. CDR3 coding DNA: TGTGCCAGCAGTCAGGGGCTGTACGAGCAGTACTTC. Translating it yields CASSQGLYEQYF.

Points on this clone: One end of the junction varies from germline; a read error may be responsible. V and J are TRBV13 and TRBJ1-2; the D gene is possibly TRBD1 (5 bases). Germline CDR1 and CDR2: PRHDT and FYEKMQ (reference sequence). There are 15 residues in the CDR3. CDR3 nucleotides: TGTGCCAGCAGCCTAGGGACGGCTGGTAGGGGTGGCTACACCTTC. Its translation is CASSLGTAGRGGYTF.

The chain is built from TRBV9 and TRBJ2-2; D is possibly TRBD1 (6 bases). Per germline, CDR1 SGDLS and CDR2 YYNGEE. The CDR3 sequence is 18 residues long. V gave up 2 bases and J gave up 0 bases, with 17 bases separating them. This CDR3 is CASSVRPRGNSNTGELFF. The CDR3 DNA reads TGTGCCAGCAGCGTCAGGCCTAGGGGGAACTCGAACACCGGGGAGCTGTTTTTT.

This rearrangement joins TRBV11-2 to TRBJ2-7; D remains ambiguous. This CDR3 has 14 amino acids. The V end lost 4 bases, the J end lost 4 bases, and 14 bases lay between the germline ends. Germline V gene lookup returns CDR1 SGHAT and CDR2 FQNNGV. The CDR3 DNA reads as TGTGCCAGCAGCTCGTCCTCCGTCGTTTACGAGCAGTACTTC. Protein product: CASSSSSVVYEQYF.